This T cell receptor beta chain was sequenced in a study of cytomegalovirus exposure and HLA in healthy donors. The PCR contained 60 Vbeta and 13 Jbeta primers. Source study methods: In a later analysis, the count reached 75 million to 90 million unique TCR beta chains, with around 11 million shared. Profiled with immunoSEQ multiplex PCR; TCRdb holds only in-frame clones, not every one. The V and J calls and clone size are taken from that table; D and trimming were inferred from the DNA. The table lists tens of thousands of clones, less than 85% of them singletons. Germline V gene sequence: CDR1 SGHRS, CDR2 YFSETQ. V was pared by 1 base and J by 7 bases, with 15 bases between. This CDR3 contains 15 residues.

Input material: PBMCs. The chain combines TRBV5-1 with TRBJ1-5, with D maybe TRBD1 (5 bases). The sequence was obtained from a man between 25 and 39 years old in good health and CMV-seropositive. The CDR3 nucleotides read TGCGCCAGCAGCTTGCGGGGGGAGGGGAGACAGCCCCAGCATTTT. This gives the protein CASSLRGEGRQPQHF.